Shown below are 2 T cell receptor beta chains from a single sample sequenced in a study of response to subunit inactivated influenza vaccine. TCRdb itself ran the RT-PCR reads through MiXCR, one entry per CDR3 protein. The sample carries around 650,000 distinct CDR3 sequences, about 15% recorded once. Source: PBMCs from blood, taken about 13 days after vaccination. These receptors were collected from a man aged 45-65 years who received an inactivated influenza vaccine.

The J gene is TRBJ2-1, the V gene TRBV11-1; the match to TRBD2 covers 14 bases. CDR1 SGHAT and CDR2 FQDESV come from the germline V gene (reference sequence). This CDR3 is 18 amino acids long. With V trimmed by 0 bases and J by 4 bases, 5 bases remained unmatched. CDR3 in amino acids: CASSLAQGLAGAYNEQFF. In DNA, the CDR3 is TGTGCCAGCAGCTTAGCCCAGGGACTAGCGGGGGCGTACAATGAGCAGTTCTTC.

As regards this clonotype: The junction differs from germline at one of its ends, possibly a read error. The rearrangement joins TRBV7-7 to TRBJ2-3, with 9 bases matching TRBD1. CDR3 length equals 16 residues. Germline lookup yields CDR1 SSHAT and CDR2 FNYEAQ (reference sequence). The CDR3 sequence: CASSPGTGYGTDTQYF. CDR3 nucleotides: TGTGCTAGCAGCCCAGGGACAGGGTATGGGACAGATACGCAGTATTTT. Using reference TRBV7-7 and TRBJ2-3 for the parts outside the CDR3, the full variable domain is GAGVSQSPRYKVTKRGQDVTLRCDPISSHATLYWYQQALGQGPEFLTYFNYEAQPDKSGLPSDRFSAERPEGSISTLTIQRTEQRDSAMYRCASSPGTGYGTDTQYFGPGTRLTVL.